A single sample gave rise to the 16 T cell receptor beta chains below, sequenced in a study of blood T cell repertoires in COVID-19. Only in-frame clones appear in the TCRdb table, and some are missing; sequencing was by immunoSEQ multiplex PCR. The table includes about 120,000 clones, around four fifths detected once. Sequencing input: peripheral blood. Receptors originate from a man in his sixties or seventies with active or convalescent COVID-19.

The chain recombines TRBV7-2 with TRBJ1-1; 11 nucleotides agree with TRBD1. The CDR3 extends over 13 amino acids. In germline, CDR1 is SGHTA, CDR2 FQGNSA. The V gene end was trimmed by 5 bases and the J gene end by 11 bases; junction bases not matched to a gene: 7. CDR3 in amino acids: CASSPRTGGWAFF. The CDR3 bases are TGTGCCAGCAGCCCTCGGACAGGGGGCTGGGCTTTCTTT.

This rearrangement joins TRBV5-1 to TRBJ2-1; 9 bases fit TRBD1. V lost 3 bases, J lost 6 bases, and 7 bases stayed unmatched. The CDR3 loop spans 15 amino acids. Per germline, CDR1 SGHRS and CDR2 YFSETQ. CDR3 in DNA: TGCGCCAGCAGCTCGGGACAGGGATTGGGCAATGAGCAGTTCTTC. The encoded protein is CASSSGQGLGNEQFF.

The V and J genes are TRBV18 and TRBJ1-4; no definite D call. This CDR3 contains 19 residues. In germline, CDR1 is KGHSH, CDR2 LQKENI. Trimming cost V 2 bases and J 3 bases, with 22 bases left between them. The CDR3 DNA reads TGTGCCAGCTCACCAGAAGTTTTGGCCGCGGTGATGGCTAATGAAAAACTGTTTTTT. Protein sequence: CASSPEVLAAVMANEKLFF. The variable domain in full, with the rest retrieved from reference TRBV18 and TRBJ1-4, is NAGVMQNPRHLVRRRGQEARLRCSPMKGHSHVYWYRQLPEEGLKFMVYLQKENIIDESGMPKERFSAEFPKEGPSILRIQQVVRGDSAAYFCASSPEVLAAVMANEKLFFGSGTQLSVL.

The chain employs TRBV12-3 or TRBV12-4 and TRBJ2-7, with a possible D match to TRBD2 (6 bases). The CDR3 spans 13 residues. Trimming pared 3 bases from V and 3 bases from J, leaving 9 bases between. The CDR3 here is CASSFVEGYEQYF. In DNA form, the CDR3 reads TGTGCCAGCAGTTTCGTGGAGGGCTACGAGCAGTACTTC.

In this sample, this clone turned up once. This chain uses TRBV5-3 with TRBJ1-1; 7 bases are shared with TRBD1. TRBV5-3 is placed among ORFs of uncertain function. Trimming cost V 5 bases and J 1 base; bases outside gene matches: 2. The CDR3 loop spans 13 amino acids. The chain's CDR3 is CARRGQRNTEAFF. The CDR3 DNA follows: TGTGCCAGAAGGGGACAGAGGAACACTGAAGCTTTCTTT.

The chain carries TRBV18 and TRBJ2-2; 7 nucleotides line up with TRBD2. Germline values: CDR1 KGHSH, CDR2 LQKENI. J gave up 5 bases and V 1 base, and 7 bases lay outside the gene matches. The CDR3 covers 16 residues. The DNA of the CDR3 is TGTGCCAGCTCACCACGGCTAGCGGACGGGACCGGGGAGCTGTTTTTT. Residues: CASSPRLADGTGELFF. The entire variable domain, with the rest obtained from reference TRBV18 and TRBJ2-2, is as follows: NAGVMQNPRHLVRRRGQEARLRCSPMKGHSHVYWYRQLPEEGLKFMVYLQKENIIDESGMPKERFSAEFPKEGPSILRIQQVVRGDSAAYFCASSPRLADGTGELFFGEGSRLTVL.

CDR3 DNA: TGTGCCAGCAGTCCCGGACTAGTCCGAAGTGAGCAGTTCTTC. This codes for CASSPGLVRSEQFF. The chain joins TRBV6-5 to TRBJ2-1; 7 bases fit TRBD2. CDR1 and CDR2 (germline): MNHEY, SVGAGI. V dropped 5 bases and J dropped 9; count of bases not matched to a gene: 10. This CDR3 is 14 amino acids long.

V and J are TRBV12-3 or TRBV12-4 and TRBJ1-1; D gene ambiguous. Trimming cost V 3 bases and J 0 bases, with 5 bases left between them. The CDR3 sequence is 13 residues long. The CDR3: CASSFSLNTEAFF. CDR3 DNA sequence: TGTGCCAGCAGTTTTAGTTTGAACACTGAAGCTTTCTTT.

V and J are TRBV6-2 or TRBV6-3 and TRBJ2-1; TRBD2 matches 8 bases. This CDR3 region has 12 residues. V was pared by 2 bases and J by 14 bases, with 5 bases of the junction left unmatched. Germline V lookup: CDR1 MNHEY, CDR2 SVGEGT. The CDR3 DNA sequence: TGTGCCAGCAGTTACATGACTAGCGTTGAGTTCTTC. It specifies CASSYMTSVEFF.

The rearrangement uses TRBV6-5 and TRBJ1-2, with 7 bases matching TRBD1. Germline V CDR1 and CDR2: MNHEY, SVGAGI. The CDR3 contains 14 residues. The junction had 7 bases not matched to a gene; V was cut back by 5 bases and J by 4 bases. In nucleotides, the CDR3 is TGTGCCAGCAGTCCGGGACAGTCATTCTATGGCTACACCTTC. Protein sequence: CASSPGQSFYGYTF.

The sample holds one count of this clone. The rearrangement uses TRBV3-1 (or the pseudogene TRBV3-2) and TRBJ1-3; tentative D call: TRBD1 (6 bases). V dropped 1 base and J dropped 1 base, with 14 bases sitting between them. Germline V lookup: CDR1 LGHDT, CDR2 YNNKEL (reference sequence). The length of the CDR3 is 17 residues. The CDR3 region is CASSQALGAGSGNTIYF. The CDR3 DNA follows: TGTGCCAGCAGCCAAGCCCTGGGGGCAGGATCTGGAAACACCATATATTTT.

The chain joins TRBV5-1 to TRBJ1-3; D remains ambiguous. V was cut by 1 base and J by 3 bases, with 14 bases left in between. The CDR3 contains 16 residues. Germline V lookup: CDR1 SGHRS, CDR2 YFSETQ. The CDR3 reads CASSLLGSAFGNTIYF. DNA of the CDR3: TGCGCCAGCAGCTTGTTGGGGAGCGCTTTTGGAAACACCATATATTTT.

The J gene is TRBJ2-7, the V gene TRBV7-9, with D perhaps TRBD2 (6 bases). Trimming stripped 1 base from V and 0 bases from J, with 10 bases between. CDR3 length: 15 residues. CDR1 is SEHNR and CDR2 is FQNEAQ in the germline V gene (reference sequence). DNA for the CDR3: TGTGCCAGCAGCTTAGTCAGAGCGGGCTCCTACGAGCAGTACTTC. Amino acid sequence: CASSLVRAGSYEQYF.

The sample holds a few counts of this clone. CDR3 nucleotide sequence: TGTGCCTGTCACCGGGACACCTACACCGGGGAGCTGTTTTTT. This sequence encodes CACHRDTYTGELFF. The chain uses TRBV30 and TRBJ2-2; tentatively, D is TRBD1 (6 bases). Germline CDR1 and CDR2: GTSNPN and SVGIG (reference sequence). Trimming removed 6 bases at V and 3 bases at J, with 14 bases between. The CDR3 runs 14 residues.

The chain is built from TRBV6-5 and TRBJ2-7, with 8 bases matching TRBD2. Germline CDR1 MNHEY, CDR2 SVGAGI. This CDR3 has 13 amino acids. The junction had 6 bases not matched to a gene; V was cut back by 7 bases and J by 4 bases. CDR3 in DNA: TGTGCCAGCAACCCCGGGGGGGCTTACGAGCAGTACTTC. Its protein product is CASNPGGAYEQYF.

This clone was detected only a few times. V gene TRBV19 combines with J gene TRBJ1-4, with TRBD1 identical over 8 bases. Looked up from germline, CDR1 is LNHDA and CDR2 is SQIVND (reference sequence). CDR3 length: 13 amino acids. The junction had 3 bases not matched to a gene; V was cut back by 10 bases and J by 2 bases. This chain's CDR3 is CATRQGTNEKLFF. The CDR3, as DNA: TGTGCCACCAGACAGGGGACTAATGAAAAACTGTTTTTT.